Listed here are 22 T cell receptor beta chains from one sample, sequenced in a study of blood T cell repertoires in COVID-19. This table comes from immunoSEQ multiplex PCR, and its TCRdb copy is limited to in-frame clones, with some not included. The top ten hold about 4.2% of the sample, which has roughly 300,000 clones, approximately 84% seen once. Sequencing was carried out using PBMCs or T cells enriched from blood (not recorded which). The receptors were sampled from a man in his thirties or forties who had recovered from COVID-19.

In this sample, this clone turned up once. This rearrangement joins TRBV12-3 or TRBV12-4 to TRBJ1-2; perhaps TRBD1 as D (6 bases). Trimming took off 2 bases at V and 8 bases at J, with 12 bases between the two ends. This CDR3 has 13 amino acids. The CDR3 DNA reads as TGTGCCAGCAGTTTAAACAGGGCAGGCGGCTACACCTTC. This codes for CASSLNRAGGYTF.

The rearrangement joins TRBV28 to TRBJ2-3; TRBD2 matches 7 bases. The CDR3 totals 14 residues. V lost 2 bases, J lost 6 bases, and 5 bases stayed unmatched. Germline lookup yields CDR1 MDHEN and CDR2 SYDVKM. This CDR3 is CASSLGGSADTQYF. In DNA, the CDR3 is TGTGCCAGCAGTTTAGGCGGGAGCGCGGATACGCAGTATTTT.

The CDR3 loop reads CASSWAGQGYGYTF. The CDR3, as DNA: TGTGCCAGCAGCTGGGCGGGACAGGGATATGGCTACACCTTC. This chain connects TRBV5-4 to TRBJ1-2, with 9 bases aligning to TRBD1. With V trimmed by 3 bases and J by 5 bases, 5 bases remained unmatched. The CDR3 covers 14 residues. The germline CDR1 and CDR2 sequences are SGHNT and YYREEE (reference sequence).

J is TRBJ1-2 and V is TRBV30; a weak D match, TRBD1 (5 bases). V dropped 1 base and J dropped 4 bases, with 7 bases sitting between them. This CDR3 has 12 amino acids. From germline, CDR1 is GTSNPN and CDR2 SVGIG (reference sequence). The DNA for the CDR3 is TGTGCCTGGAGTGCAGGGTTCTATGGCTACACCTTC. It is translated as CAWSAGFYGYTF.

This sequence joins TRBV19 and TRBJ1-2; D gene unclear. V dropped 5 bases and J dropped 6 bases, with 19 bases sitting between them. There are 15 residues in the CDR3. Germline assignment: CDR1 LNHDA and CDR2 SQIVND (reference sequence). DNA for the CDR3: TGTGCCAGTAGTCCCCTGGGGAGGGAGGTCGATGGCTACACCTTC. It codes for CASSPLGREVDGYTF.

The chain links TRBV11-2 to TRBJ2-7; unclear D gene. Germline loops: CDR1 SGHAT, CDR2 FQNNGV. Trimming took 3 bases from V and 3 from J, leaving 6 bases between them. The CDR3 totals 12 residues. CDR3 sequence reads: CASSLELYEQYF. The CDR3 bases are TGTGCCAGCAGCTTGGAGCTCTACGAGCAGTACTTC.

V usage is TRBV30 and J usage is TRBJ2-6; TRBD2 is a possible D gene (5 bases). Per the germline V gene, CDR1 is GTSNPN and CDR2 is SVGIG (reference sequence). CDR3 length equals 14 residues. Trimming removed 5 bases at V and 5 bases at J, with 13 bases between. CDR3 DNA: TGTGCCTGGGGCCCCGGGGTAAGGGCCAACGTCCTGACTTTC. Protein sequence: CAWGPGVRANVLTF.

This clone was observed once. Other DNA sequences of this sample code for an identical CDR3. The CDR3 nucleotides are TGTGCCAGCAGCCAAGACAGGGGTGAAGCTTTCTTT. Its translation: CASSQDRGEAFF. The rearrangement uses TRBV3-1 (or the pseudogene TRBV3-2) and TRBJ1-1; a possible D gene is TRBD1 (6 bases). CDR1 LGHDT and CDR2 YNNKEL come from the germline V gene (reference sequence). V gave up 0 bases and J gave up 7 bases, with 6 bases separating them. The CDR3 has 12 residues.

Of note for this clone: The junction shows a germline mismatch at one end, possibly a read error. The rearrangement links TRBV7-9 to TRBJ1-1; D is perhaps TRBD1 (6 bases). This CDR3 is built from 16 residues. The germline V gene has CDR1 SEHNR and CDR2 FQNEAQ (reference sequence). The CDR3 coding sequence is TGTGCCAGCACCTTAACAGGGAATTTGGTGAACACTGAAGCTTTCTTT. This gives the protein CASTLTGNLVNTEAFF.

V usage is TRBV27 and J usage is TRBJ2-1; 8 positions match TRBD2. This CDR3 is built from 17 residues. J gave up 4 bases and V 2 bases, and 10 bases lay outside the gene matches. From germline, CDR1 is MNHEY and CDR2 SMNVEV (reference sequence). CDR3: CASSLPPGGKGYNEQFF. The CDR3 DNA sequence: TGTGCCAGCAGTTTACCCCCGGGGGGGAAGGGATACAATGAGCAGTTCTTC.

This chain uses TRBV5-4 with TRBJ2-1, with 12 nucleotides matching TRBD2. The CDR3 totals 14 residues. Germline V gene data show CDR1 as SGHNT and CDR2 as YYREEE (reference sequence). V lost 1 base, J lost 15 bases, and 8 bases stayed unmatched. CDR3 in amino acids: CASSLRPSGGDRFF. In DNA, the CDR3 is TGTGCCAGCAGCTTGCGCCCTAGCGGGGGGGATCGGTTCTTC.

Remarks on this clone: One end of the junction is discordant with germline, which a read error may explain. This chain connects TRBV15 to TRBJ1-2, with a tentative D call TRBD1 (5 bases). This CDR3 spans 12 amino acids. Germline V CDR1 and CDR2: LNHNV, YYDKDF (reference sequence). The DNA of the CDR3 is TGTGCCACCGGCAGGGAGGGCTATGGCTACACCTTC. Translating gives CATGREGYGYTF.

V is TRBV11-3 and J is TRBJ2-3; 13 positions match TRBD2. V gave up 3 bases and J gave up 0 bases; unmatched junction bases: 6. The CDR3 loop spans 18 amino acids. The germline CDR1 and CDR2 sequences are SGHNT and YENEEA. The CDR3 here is CASSLGLAGRTSTDTQYF. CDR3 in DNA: TGTGCCAGCAGCTTGGGACTAGCGGGGCGTACTAGCACAGATACGCAGTATTTT. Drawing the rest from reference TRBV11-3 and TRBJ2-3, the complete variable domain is EAGVVQSPRYKIIEKKQPVAFWCNPISGHNTLYWYLQNLGQGPELLIRYENEEAVDDSQLPKDRFSAERLKGVDSTLKIQPAELGDSAVYLCASSLGLAGRTSTDTQYFGPGTRLTVL.

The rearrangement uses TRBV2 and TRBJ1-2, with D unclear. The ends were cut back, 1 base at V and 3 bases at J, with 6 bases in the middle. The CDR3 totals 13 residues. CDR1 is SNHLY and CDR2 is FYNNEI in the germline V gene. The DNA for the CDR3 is TGTGCCAGCAGTGAAGAGAGGGACTATGGCTACACCTTC. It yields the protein CASSEERDYGYTF.

The CDR3 bases are TGTGCCAGCAGTCGGGACAGCTACACCTTC. It yields the protein CASSRDSYTF. The rearrangement joins TRBV28 to TRBJ1-2; tentative D call: TRBD1 (6 bases). V was shortened by 5 bases and J by 9 bases, with 7 bases between the two germline ends. Germline CDR1 and CDR2: MDHEN and SYDVKM. This CDR3 spans 10 amino acids.

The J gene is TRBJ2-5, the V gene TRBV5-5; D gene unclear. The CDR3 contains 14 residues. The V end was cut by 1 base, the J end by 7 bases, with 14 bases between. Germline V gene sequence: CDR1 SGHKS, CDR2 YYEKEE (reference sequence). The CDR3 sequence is CASSLTTDSGTQYF. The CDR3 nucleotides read TGTGCCAGCAGCTTGACTACCGACTCGGGGACCCAGTACTTC.

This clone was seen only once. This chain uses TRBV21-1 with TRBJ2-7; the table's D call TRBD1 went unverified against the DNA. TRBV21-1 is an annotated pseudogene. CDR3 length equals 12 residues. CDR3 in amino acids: CASPPGNYEQYF. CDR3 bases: TGTGCCAGCCCCCCAGGGAACTACGAGCAGTACTTC.

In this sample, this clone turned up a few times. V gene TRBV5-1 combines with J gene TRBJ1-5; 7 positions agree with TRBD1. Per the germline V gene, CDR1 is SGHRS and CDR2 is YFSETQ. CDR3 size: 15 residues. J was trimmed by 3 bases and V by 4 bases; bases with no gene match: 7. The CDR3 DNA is TGCGCCAGCAGCCCGGGGACAGCGCTCAATCAGCCCCAGCATTTT. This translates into CASSPGTALNQPQHF. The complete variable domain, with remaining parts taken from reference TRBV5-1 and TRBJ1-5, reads KAGVTQTPRYLIKTRGQQVTLSCSPISGHRSVSWYQQTPGQGLQFLFEYFSETQRNKGNFPGRFSGRQFSNSRSEMNVSTLELGDSALYLCASSPGTALNQPQHFGDGTRLSIL.

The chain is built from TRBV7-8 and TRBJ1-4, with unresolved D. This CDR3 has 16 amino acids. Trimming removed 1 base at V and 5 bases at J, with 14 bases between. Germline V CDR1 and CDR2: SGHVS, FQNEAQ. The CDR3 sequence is CASSLEFRGFNEKLFF. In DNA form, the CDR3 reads TGTGCCAGCAGCTTAGAATTTCGGGGTTTCAATGAAAAACTGTTTTTT. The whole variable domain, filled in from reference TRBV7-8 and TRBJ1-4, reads GAGVSQSPRYKVAKRGQDVALRCDPISGHVSLFWYQQALGQGPEFLTYFQNEAQLDKSGLPSDRFFAERPEGSVSTLKIQRTQQEDSAVYLCASSLEFRGFNEKLFFGSGTQLSVL.

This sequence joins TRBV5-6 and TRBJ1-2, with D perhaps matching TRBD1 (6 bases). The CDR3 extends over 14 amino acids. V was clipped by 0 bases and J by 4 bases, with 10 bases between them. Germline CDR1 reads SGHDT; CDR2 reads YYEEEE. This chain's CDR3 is CASSLGQATYGYTF. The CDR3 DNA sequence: TGTGCCAGCAGCTTGGGACAGGCAACCTATGGCTACACCTTC.

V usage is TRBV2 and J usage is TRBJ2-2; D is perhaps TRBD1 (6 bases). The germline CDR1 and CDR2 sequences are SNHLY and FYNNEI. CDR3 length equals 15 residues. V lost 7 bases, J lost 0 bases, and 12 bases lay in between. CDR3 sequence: CASKRGTTNTGELFF. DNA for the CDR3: TGTGCCAGCAAGAGGGGGACAACGAACACCGGGGAGCTGTTTTTT.

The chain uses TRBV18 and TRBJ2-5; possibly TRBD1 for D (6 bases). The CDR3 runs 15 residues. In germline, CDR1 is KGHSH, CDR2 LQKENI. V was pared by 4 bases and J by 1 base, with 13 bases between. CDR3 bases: TGTGCCAGCTCACTACGAACAGGGCCCCAAGAGACCCAGTACTTC. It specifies CASSLRTGPQETQYF.